The T cell receptor beta chain under discussion was sequenced for a study of blood T cells in healthy people across ages. The CDR3 has 18 amino acids. The V and J ends lost 4 bases and 1 base, in that order; junction bases with no gene match: 13. Germline V gives CDR1 MNHNS, CDR2 SASEGT. The second PCR ran about 6 to 12 cycles with a sample-barcoded 5' primer and J-beta primers. TCRdb reprocessed the 5' RACE reads with MiXCR, giving one entry per CDR3 protein. The sample contains about 680,000 distinct CDR3 sequences, roughly 49% of which appear only once. The genes are TRBV6-1 and TRBJ2-5; 9 nucleotides agree with TRBD1. The sample comprised blood. This sequence was found in a woman in her sixties in good health. The CDR3 here is CASSVTGGSLNRQETQYF. The CDR3 DNA is TGTGCCAGCAGTGTCACAGGGGGCTCCCTAAACCGCCAAGAGACCCAGTACTTC.